What follows are 8 T cell receptor beta chains derived from one specimen sequenced in a study of PD-L1 blockade in urothelial cancer. Using immunoSEQ multiplex PCR, the repertoire was profiled, and TCRdb retains in-frame clones only, with some absent. The table shows fewer than 45,000 clones, with around 83% occurring only once. Sequencing was performed on PBMCs, taken around atezolizumab (anti-PD-L1) treatment. These receptor sequences come from a man aged 60 to 69 with urothelial cancer.

This clone has more than one count but fewer than ten. The chain joins TRBV11-2 to TRBJ2-1; D gene unclear. Per germline, CDR1 SGHAT and CDR2 FQNNGV. This CDR3 has 14 residues. V lost 5 bases and J lost 4, with 12 bases in between. CDR3 in DNA: TGTGCCAGCAGCCTCCAACCCACATACAATGAGCAGTTCTTC. This codes for CASSLQPTYNEQFF.

The chain joins TRBV29-1 to TRBJ2-5; D gene ambiguous. The V and J ends lost 4 bases and 5 bases respectively, with 5 bases between them. In germline, CDR1 is SQVTM, CDR2 ANQGSEA. The CDR3 runs 10 residues. In DNA form, the CDR3 reads TGCAGCGTTGCAATCGAGACCCAGTACTTC. This sequence encodes CSVAIETQYF. Full variable domain (rest looked up from reference TRBV29-1 and TRBJ2-5): SAVISQKPSRDICQRGTSLTIQCQVDSQVTMMFWYRQQPGQSLTLIATANQGSEATYESGFVIDKFPISRPNLTFSTLTVSNMSPEDSSIYLCSVAIETQYFGPGTRLLVL.

The chain has TRBV2 and TRBJ2-7; TRBD2 is a possible D gene (6 bases). The CDR3 has 19 residues. Germline lookup yields CDR1 SNHLY and CDR2 FYNNEI. Trimming cost V 4 bases and J 3 bases, with 28 bases left between them. The DNA of the CDR3 is TGTGCCAGCAGTGTAGAACAGGTACCTCGGCCCGGCGGGAACTACGAGCAGTACTTC. This sequence encodes CASSVEQVPRPGGNYEQYF.

The V call is TRBV11-2, the J call TRBJ2-1; perhaps TRBD2 as D (6 bases). The germline CDR1 and CDR2 sequences are SGHAT and FQNNGV. CDR3 length equals 17 residues. The V gene lost 4 bases and the J gene lost 1 base, with 17 bases spanning the gap. CDR3 DNA: TGTGCCAGCAGCTCATATATCGGGAGTAGGTCCTACAATGAGCAGTTCTTC. It specifies CASSSYIGSRSYNEQFF.

This chain connects TRBV11-2 to TRBJ2-1; TRBD2 matches at 10 bases. The junction had 6 bases not matched to a gene; V was cut back by 4 bases and J by 3 bases. Germline V gene lookup returns CDR1 SGHAT and CDR2 FQNNGV. The CDR3 totals 16 residues. The CDR3 region has the DNA TGTGCCAGCAGCTCCCCGGGACTAGCGAACTACAATGAGCAGTTCTTC. Its translation: CASSSPGLANYNEQFF.

J is TRBJ2-2 and V is TRBV5-1; 12 bases are shared with TRBD1. Looked up from germline, CDR1 is SGHRS and CDR2 is YFSETQ. V lost 3 bases and J lost 5; bases outside the gene matches: 5. The CDR3 sequence is 16 residues long. The CDR3 sequence: CASSSGQGARTGELFF. CDR3 sequence (DNA): TGCGCCAGCAGCTCGGGACAGGGGGCGAGAACCGGGGAGCTGTTTTTT.

This clone is labeled large. The rearrangement joins TRBV19 to TRBJ1-2; D possibly corresponds to TRBD1 (5 bases). V was cut by 7 bases and J by 5 bases, with 17 bases left in between. This CDR3 has 14 residues. Germline loops: CDR1 LNHDA, CDR2 SQIVND (reference sequence). The CDR3 loop reads CASTPPGLQYGYTF. CDR3 bases: TGTGCCAGTACCCCACCGGGACTGCAATATGGCTACACCTTC.

The chain recombines TRBV19 with TRBJ2-1; 9 bases line up with TRBD1. The germline V gene has CDR1 LNHDA and CDR2 SQIVND (reference sequence). After removal of 4 bases from V and 5 bases from J, the junction contained 6 bases not matched to a gene. This CDR3 is 15 amino acids long. CDR3 sequence: CASSTHRGLDNEQFF. In DNA, the CDR3 is TGTGCCAGTAGTACGCACAGGGGGCTCGACAATGAGCAGTTCTTC.